Listed below are T cell receptor beta chains from one sample, sequenced in a study of shared clonotypes between healthy human individuals. This table comes from immunoSEQ multiplex PCR, and its TCRdb copy is limited to in-frame clones, with some not included. The sample shows more than 2 million clones, less than 95% of them seen only once. The sequencing input was naive CD8+ T cells sorted from blood. The source of these receptors is a man between 18 and 29 years old in good health. CDR3s include the opening cysteine and the closing phenylalanine or tryptophan. The D gene is left open where the match is weak. Not all rows give a size; the values are once, few, many and, for expanded clones, a class.

j_call: TRBJ2-3; clone_size: .; d_call: TRBD2; v_call: TRBV30; cdr3_aa: CAWSKRGRPLAGGADTQYF; cdr3_nt: TGTGCCTGGAGTAAACGAGGCCGCCCGCTAGCGGGGGGGGCAGATACGCAGTATTTT
j_call: TRBJ1-1; clone_size: few; d_call: .; v_call: TRBV29-1; cdr3_aa: CSADLGSRGAEAFF; cdr3_nt: TGCAGCGCTGACCTGGGATCCAGGGGCGCTGAAGCTTTCTTT
j_call: TRBJ2-3; clone_size: once; d_call: .; v_call: TRBV27; cdr3_aa: CASSWGLRDTQYF; cdr3_nt: TGTGCCAGCAGTTGGGGACTCCGCGATACGCAGTATTTT
j_call: TRBJ2-3; clone_size: once; d_call: TRBD2; v_call: TRBV6-6; cdr3_aa: CASTNGGGTDTQYF; cdr3_nt: TGTGCCAGCACCAATGGGGGGGGCACAGATACGCAGTATTTT
j_call: TRBJ2-1; clone_size: .; d_call: TRBD2; v_call: TRBV4-3; cdr3_aa: CASSQLRETPYNEQFF; cdr3_nt: TGCGCCAGCAGCCAACTGCGGGAGACCCCTTACAATGAGCAGTTCTTC
j_call: TRBJ2-7; clone_size: .; d_call: .; v_call: TRBV19; cdr3_aa: CASSWGSAYEQYF; cdr3_nt: TGTGCCAGTAGTTGGGGTTCCGCGTACGAGCAGTACTTC
j_call: TRBJ2-7; clone_size: .; d_call: .; v_call: TRBV18; cdr3_aa: CASSLERTLSPYEQYF; cdr3_nt: TGTGCCAGCTCCCTCGAGAGGACATTAAGCCCCTACGAGCAGTACTTC
j_call: TRBJ2-7; clone_size: .; d_call: TRBD1; v_call: TRBV15; cdr3_aa: CATRKTGEGYEQYF; cdr3_nt: TGTGCCACCAGAAAGACAGGGGAAGGCTACGAGCAGTACTTC
j_call: TRBJ2-7; clone_size: .; d_call: .; v_call: TRBV11-2; cdr3_aa: CASSANSYEQYF; cdr3_nt: TGTGCCAGCAGCGCGAACAGCTACGAGCAGTACTTC
j_call: TRBJ1-2; clone_size: .; d_call: .; v_call: TRBV15; cdr3_aa: CATSRDDSNYGYTF; cdr3_nt: TGTGCCACCAGCAGAGATGACTCCAACTATGGCTACACCTTC
j_call: TRBJ2-5; clone_size: .; d_call: .; v_call: TRBV5-1; cdr3_aa: CASSPHSGTPDGETQYF; cdr3_nt: TGCGCCAGCAGCCCTCACTCCGGGACTCCAGATGGAGAGACCCAGTACTTC
j_call: TRBJ2-7; clone_size: .; d_call: .; v_call: TRBV6-1; cdr3_aa: CASSEASYYASYEQYF; cdr3_nt: TGTGCCAGCAGTGAAGCCTCATATTACGCCTCCTACGAGCAGTACTTC
j_call: TRBJ2-5; clone_size: .; d_call: .; v_call: TRBV5-1; cdr3_aa: CASSLWTLQETQYF; cdr3_nt: TGCGCCAGCAGCTTGTGGACATTACAAGAGACCCAGTACTTC
j_call: TRBJ2-7; clone_size: .; d_call: .; v_call: TRBV5-1; cdr3_aa: CASSLGGEQYF; cdr3_nt: TGCGCCAGCAGCTTGGGGGGAGAGCAGTACTTC
j_call: TRBJ1-1; clone_size: .; d_call: .; v_call: TRBV19; cdr3_aa: CASKRGGTEAFF; cdr3_nt: TGTGCCAGCAAGCGGGGCGGCACTGAAGCTTTCTTT
j_call: TRBJ2-3; clone_size: .; d_call: .; v_call: TRBV5-4; cdr3_aa: CASSWAEDIDTQYF; cdr3_nt: TGTGCCAGCAGCTGGGCGGAAGACATAGATACGCAGTATTTT
j_call: TRBJ1-5; clone_size: .; d_call: TRBD1; v_call: TRBV19; cdr3_aa: CASSLTGAPNQPQHF; cdr3_nt: TGTGCCAGTAGTTTAACAGGGGCCCCCAATCAGCCCCAGCATTTT
j_call: TRBJ1-3; clone_size: .; d_call: .; v_call: TRBV7-2; cdr3_aa: CASSFPGPGNTIYF; cdr3_nt: TGTGCCAGCAGCTTCCCAGGGCCCGGAAACACCATATATTTT
j_call: TRBJ2-1; clone_size: .; d_call: TRBD2; v_call: TRBV5-6; cdr3_aa: CASSLLLAGDYNEQFF; cdr3_nt: TGTGCCAGCAGCTTGTTGCTAGCGGGGGATTACAATGAGCAGTTCTTC
j_call: TRBJ2-5; clone_size: .; d_call: .; v_call: TRBV5-8; cdr3_aa: CASSLAIQETQYF; cdr3_nt: TGTGCCAGCAGCTTGGCTATACAAGAGACCCAGTACTTC
j_call: TRBJ2-3; clone_size: .; d_call: TRBD2; v_call: TRBV7-8; cdr3_aa: CASSELGTSGSTDTQYF; cdr3_nt: TGTGCCAGCAGCGAACTAGGGACTAGCGGGAGTACAGATACGCAGTATTTT
j_call: TRBJ1-1; clone_size: .; d_call: .; v_call: TRBV5-8; cdr3_aa: CASSSRVGITEAFF; cdr3_nt: TGTGCCAGCAGCTCTCGGGTCGGGATCACTGAAGCTTTCTTT
j_call: TRBJ2-7; clone_size: once; d_call: TRBD1; v_call: TRBV5-5; cdr3_aa: CASSLRDRGYEQYF; cdr3_nt: TGTGCCAGCAGCTTAAGGGACAGGGGCTACGAGCAGTACTTC
j_call: TRBJ2-1; clone_size: .; d_call: TRBD2; v_call: TRBV11-2; cdr3_aa: CASSLLAAYNEQFF; cdr3_nt: TGTGCCAGCAGCCTACTAGCGGCCTACAATGAGCAGTTCTTC
j_call: TRBJ2-3; clone_size: .; d_call: .; v_call: TRBV30; cdr3_aa: CAWRDRASTDTQYF; cdr3_nt: TGTGCCTGGAGGGACAGAGCTAGCACAGATACGCAGTATTTT
j_call: TRBJ2-1; clone_size: .; d_call: TRBD2; v_call: TRBV4-1; cdr3_aa: CASSPSSGGYNEQFF; cdr3_nt: TGCGCCAGCAGCCCTTCTAGCGGGGGGTACAATGAGCAGTTCTTC
j_call: TRBJ2-7; clone_size: .; d_call: TRBD1; v_call: TRBV30; cdr3_aa: CAWSQGAGYEQYF; cdr3_nt: TGTGCCTGGAGCCAGGGGGCTGGCTACGAGCAGTACTTC
j_call: TRBJ2-7; clone_size: .; d_call: TRBD2; v_call: TRBV4-3; cdr3_aa: CASSQGGFDEQYF; cdr3_nt: TGCGCCAGCAGCCAGGGGGGGTTTGACGAGCAGTACTTC
j_call: TRBJ2-7; clone_size: .; d_call: .; v_call: TRBV10-2; cdr3_aa: CASSEGTAYEQYF; cdr3_nt: TGCGCCAGCAGTGAGGGTACTGCCTACGAGCAGTACTTC
j_call: TRBJ2-7; clone_size: .; d_call: TRBD1; v_call: TRBV7-9; cdr3_aa: CASSPPTGPYEQYF; cdr3_nt: TGTGCCAGCAGCCCTCCGACAGGGCCCTACGAGCAGTACTTC
j_call: TRBJ1-1; clone_size: once; d_call: TRBD1; v_call: TRBV7-8; cdr3_aa: CASSLWAGGTEAFF; cdr3_nt: TGTGCCAGCAGCTTATGGGCAGGGGGCACTGAAGCTTTCTTT
j_call: TRBJ1-5; clone_size: .; d_call: TRBD1; v_call: TRBV2; cdr3_aa: CASSAGTVSNQPQHF; cdr3_nt: TGTGCCAGCAGTGCCGGGACAGTTAGCAATCAGCCCCAGCATTTT
j_call: TRBJ2-7; clone_size: .; d_call: .; v_call: TRBV7-6; cdr3_aa: CASSPADTYEQYF; cdr3_nt: TGTGCCAGCAGCCCCGCGGATACCTACGAGCAGTACTTC
j_call: TRBJ1-1; clone_size: once; d_call: TRBD1; v_call: TRBV6-6; cdr3_aa: CASISDRGVTEAFF; cdr3_nt: TGTGCCAGCATCTCCGACAGGGGTGTCACTGAAGCTTTCTTT
j_call: TRBJ1-1; clone_size: .; d_call: TRBD1; v_call: TRBV9; cdr3_aa: CASNQGEWDTEAFF; cdr3_nt: TGTGCCAGCAACCAGGGGGAGTGGGACACTGAAGCTTTCTTT
j_call: TRBJ2-7; clone_size: .; d_call: .; v_call: TRBV5-4; cdr3_aa: CASSFQGGSEQYF; cdr3_nt: TGTGCCAGCAGCTTTCAAGGGGGATCCGAGCAGTACTTC
j_call: TRBJ1-1; clone_size: .; d_call: .; v_call: TRBV13; cdr3_aa: CASSARDLRTEAFF; cdr3_nt: TGTGCCAGCAGCGCGCGGGATCTGAGGACTGAAGCTTTCTTT
j_call: TRBJ2-2; clone_size: .; d_call: TRBD2; v_call: TRBV7-2; cdr3_aa: CASSLELWREYVNTGELFF; cdr3_nt: TGTGCCAGCAGCTTAGAACTCTGGCGGGAGTACGTAAACACCGGGGAGCTGTTTTTT
j_call: TRBJ2-7; clone_size: .; d_call: .; v_call: TRBV9; cdr3_aa: CASSATGNRVYEQYF; cdr3_nt: TGTGCCAGCAGCGCCACAGGTAACAGGGTCTACGAGCAGTACTTC
j_call: TRBJ1-1; clone_size: .; d_call: .; v_call: TRBV7-6; cdr3_aa: CASSLVQGRDEAFF; cdr3_nt: TGTGCCAGCAGCTTAGTGCAGGGGCGAGACGAAGCTTTCTTT
j_call: TRBJ2-7; clone_size: .; d_call: .; v_call: TRBV4-1; cdr3_aa: CASSEEFRSSYEQYF; cdr3_nt: TGCGCCAGCAGCGAAGAGTTCAGGAGCTCCTACGAGCAGTACTTC
j_call: TRBJ2-3; clone_size: .; d_call: TRBD1; v_call: TRBV7-9; cdr3_aa: CASSLVGQGPSTDTQYF; cdr3_nt: TGTGCCAGCAGCTTAGTGGGACAGGGGCCAAGCACAGATACGCAGTATTTT
j_call: TRBJ2-1; clone_size: .; d_call: .; v_call: TRBV10-3; cdr3_aa: CAISEGVPNEQFF; cdr3_nt: TGTGCCATCAGTGAGGGAGTTCCCAATGAGCAGTTCTTC
j_call: TRBJ1-1; clone_size: .; d_call: .; v_call: TRBV7-9; cdr3_aa: CASSSDRGNTEAFF; cdr3_nt: TGTGCCAGCAGCTCAGATAGGGGGAACACTGAAGCTTTCTTT
j_call: TRBJ1-4; clone_size: .; d_call: .; v_call: TRBV9; cdr3_aa: CASSLGATANEKLFF; cdr3_nt: TGTGCCAGCAGCCTCGGGGCCACGGCTAATGAAAAACTGTTTTTT
j_call: TRBJ2-3; clone_size: .; d_call: .; v_call: TRBV9; cdr3_aa: CASSTTDTQYF; cdr3_nt: TGTGCCAGCAGCACGACAGATACGCAGTATTTT
j_call: TRBJ1-2; clone_size: .; d_call: TRBD1; v_call: TRBV9; cdr3_aa: CASSVDRGEYGYTF; cdr3_nt: TGTGCCAGCAGCGTGGACAGGGGAGAGTATGGCTACACCTTC
j_call: TRBJ1-1; clone_size: .; d_call: TRBD1; v_call: TRBV7-9; cdr3_aa: CASSSFGTGGPEGTEAFF; cdr3_nt: TGTGCCAGCAGCTCGTTTGGGACAGGGGGCCCGGAGGGCACTGAAGCTTTCTTT
j_call: TRBJ2-1; clone_size: .; d_call: TRBD2; v_call: TRBV6-5; cdr3_aa: CASSYSLAESYNEQFF; cdr3_nt: TGTGCCAGCAGTTACTCACTAGCGGAGTCCTACAATGAGCAGTTCTTC
j_call: TRBJ1-2; clone_size: .; d_call: .; v_call: TRBV29-1; cdr3_aa: CSVHIANYGYTF; cdr3_nt: TGCAGCGTTCACATAGCTAACTATGGCTACACCTTC
j_call: TRBJ2-7; clone_size: once; d_call: TRBD2; v_call: TRBV11-2; cdr3_aa: CASSLASGSLYEQYF; cdr3_nt: TGTGCCAGCAGCTTAGCAAGCGGGAGTCTATACGAGCAGTACTTC
j_call: TRBJ2-7; clone_size: .; d_call: .; v_call: TRBV6-5; cdr3_aa: CASSSWGREQYF; cdr3_nt: TGTGCCAGCAGTAGTTGGGGCCGCGAGCAGTACTTC
j_call: TRBJ2-5; clone_size: .; d_call: TRBD1; v_call: TRBV7-9; cdr3_aa: CASSPIQGAMVIKETQYF; cdr3_nt: TGTGCCAGCAGCCCCATCCAGGGGGCGATGGTCATAAAAGAGACCCAGTACTTC